The entry below gives a single T cell receptor beta chain sequence along with its context. Its target is not known. Assay: immunoSEQ multiplex PCR; the TCRdb copy retains only in-frame clones and omits some. The sample has around 1,300 clones, 60% to 80% seen once. With no exception, relapse followed autologous stem cell transplantation in all patients, and brentuximab vedotin exposure varied. The CD8+ T cells came from thawed PBMCs through magnetic negative selection. These data come from a study of PD-1 blockade in classical Hodgkin lymphoma. Findings of the study overall: It was among complete responders that baseline diversity resembled that of newly diagnosed patients.

This CDR3 has 14 residues. Germline loops: CDR1 SEHNR, CDR2 FQNEAQ (reference sequence). V was shortened by 5 bases and J by 3 bases, with 14 bases between the two germline ends. The chain has TRBV7-9 and TRBJ2-7, with a tentative D call TRBD1 (6 bases). Sequencing was performed on CD8+ T cells from blood, taken at baseline. This sequence was found in a human donor with classical Hodgkin lymphoma. For the CDR3, the DNA is TGTGCCAGCAGCCCCCGACGGACAGACTACGAGCAGTACTTC. Translated: CASSPRRTDYEQYF.